This T cell receptor beta chain was captured in a study of identical twins (dated by TCRdb to between 2015 and 2016). A note on the overall study: The study deep-sequenced TCR alpha and beta repertoires from monozygotic twins, unrelated adults of various ages and cord blood to test whether fetal clonotypes persist. To rule out contamination, the twin experiments were replicated at different times with different library preparation protocols. Points the paper makes about the study in general: Compared with coincidental sharing between unrelated individuals, out-of-frame TCR alpha sequences shared between twins showed an excess of sequences with low generation probability. Recombination models systematically underestimated out-of-frame TCR alpha sharing in monozygotic twins but agreed with sharing between unrelated individuals. Zero-insertion analyses could be partly confounded by invariant T cells such as MAIT and iNKT, though diverse VJ usage argued against such confounding for most clonotypes. Because the same donors could not be followed over many years, the conclusions relied on cross-sectional statistical analysis. A weaker excess of twin sharing was found in beta out-of-frame sequences because the signal-to-noise ratio was lowered by fewer shared sequences. Fewer insertions were carried by abundant cord blood beta clonotypes, a similar but weaker trend appeared in young adult naive repertoires, and no such trend appeared in memory repertoires.

All donors were healthy Caucasians. The twin cohort consisted of three pairs of female monozygotic twins, all aged about 18 to 30 years. RNA for TCR libraries was isolated from peripheral blood mononuclear cells. V sheds 4 bases and J sheds 8 bases, leaving 18 bases between their ends. The CDR3 runs 14 residues from the cysteine to the phenylalanine. CDR3 DNA only is kept here, 42 bases in frame from base 1. Reading the germline V gene gives CDR1 SGHRS and CDR2 YFSETQ. This clonotype turned up a few times. Its cognate antigen has yet to be identified. No qualities accompany the bases; no much larger clone lies one base away. Library preparation was by 5' RACE. TCRdb names Illumina HiSeq 2000 as the instrument used. A universal primer binding site was added through template switching, and the final cDNA carried a unique molecular identifier so that TCR cDNA molecules could be counted accurately. Specific primers in the conserved constant-segment region were used to synthesize first-strand cDNA for TCR alpha and beta chains. To control for contamination, every cDNA library carried two barcodes: a SMART-Mk sample barcode plus Illumina barcodes. TruSeq adapter sequences along with Illumina sample barcodes were introduced in two successive PCR steps. TCR alpha and beta cDNA libraries were sequenced on the Illumina HiSeq platform with custom primers. As for the original processing: Raw reads were processed with MiGEC to extract unique molecular identifiers, and MiXCR was used to determine CDR3 positions. Recombination models were inferred per individual with the repgenHMM and IGoR tools using an EM algorithm. Shared clonotype analysis was performed with the tcR package in R, normalizing sharing by the product of cloneset sizes. Out-of-frame nonproductive sequences were analyzed to study raw recombination free of thymic and clonal selection effects. TCRdb reprocessed the public reads (quality trimming at Q25 with fastp, clone calling with MiXCR) and kept in-frame beta chains. Entries that share a CDR3 protein sequence are merged under the most common genes and DNA. The V and J calls come from TCRdb's annotation, not from the publication. Across this sample there are hundreds of thousands of distinct CDR3 sequences, with around 12% seen only once. In total, the top ten clones hold under 2% of the sample.

These data are also associated with another study on yellow fever vaccine responses in identical twins. Drawing on the second study: The authors reported that the T cell response to vaccination in identical twins appeared partly convergent and partly personalized. The study precisely tracked vaccine-responding T cell clones in identical twins.

The TCR sequence derives from a woman younger than 35 in good health. Sequencing input: PBMCs. The chain links TRBV5-1 with TRBJ1-2; no D gene can be assigned with confidence. The bases are TGCGCCAGCAGCCCCGGGAGCCTTCGTGGCGGCTACACCTTC. This yields the protein CASSPGSLRGGYTF. The reference TRBV5-1 and TRBJ1-2 proteins fill in what lies around the CDR3, so the full variable domain reads KAGVTQTPRYLIKTRGQQVTLSCSPISGHRSVSWYQQTPGQGLQFLFEYFSETQRNKGNFPGRFSGRQFSNSRSEMNVSTLELGDSALYLCASSPGSLRGGYTFGSGTRLTVV.